The clone carrying this T cell receptor beta chain occurred a few times. Its cognate antigen is unknown. This sample stems from a study of identical twins. Study-level results: Low generation-probability sequences were in excess among twin-shared out-of-frame alpha sequences. There was more out-of-frame TCR alpha sharing in monozygotic twins than models estimated.

V shed 2 bases and J shed 1 base, with 8 bases lying between them. This CDR3 contains 14 residues. MiXCR, applied by TCRdb to the 5' RACE reads, yields one record per CDR3 protein. The sample carries about 520,000 distinct CDR3 sequences, approximately 22% recorded once. This sample also belongs to another study, concerning T cells expressing NK-cell markers. As that report states: Dominant NKG2C+ clonotypes in about six donors made up roughly 1.0-7.0% of CD8+ T cells.

The receptor comes from a woman between 18 and 29 years old in good health. V usage is TRBV12-3 or TRBV12-4 and J usage is TRBJ1-1; D gene uncertain. The sample comprised CD4+ T cells sorted from blood. The CDR3 region has the DNA TGTGCCAGCAGTTTAAGGCACAGGAACACTGAAGCTTTCTTT. Translation: CASSLRHRNTEAFF.